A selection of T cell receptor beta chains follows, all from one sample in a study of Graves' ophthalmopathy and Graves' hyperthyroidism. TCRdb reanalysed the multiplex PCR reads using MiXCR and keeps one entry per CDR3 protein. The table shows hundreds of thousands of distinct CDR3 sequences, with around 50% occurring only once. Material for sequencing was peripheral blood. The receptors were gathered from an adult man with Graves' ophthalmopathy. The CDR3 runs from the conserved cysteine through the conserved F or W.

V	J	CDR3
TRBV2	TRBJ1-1	CASRQANTEAFF
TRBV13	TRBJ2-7	CASSLRDVGQWSYEQYF
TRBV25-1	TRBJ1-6	CASSVSGSPRISSPLHF
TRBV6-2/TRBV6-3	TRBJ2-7	CASSYLLGAYEQYF
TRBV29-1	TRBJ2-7	CSASGNRGITYEQYF
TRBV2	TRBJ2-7	CASSEVLSREQYF
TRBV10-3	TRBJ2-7	CASSSTGLYEQYF
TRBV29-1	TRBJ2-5	CSASGGRGETQYF
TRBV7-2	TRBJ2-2	CASRLQPGFAQGGELFF
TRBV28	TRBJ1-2	CASSLEQNYGYTF
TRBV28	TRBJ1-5	CATIGWEPGGHQPQHF
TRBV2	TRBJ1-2	CASSENTGEDYTF
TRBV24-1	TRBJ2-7	CATSAQDISYEQYF
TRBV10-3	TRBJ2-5	CAISESWGGETQYF
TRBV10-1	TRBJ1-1	CASSESARATEAFF
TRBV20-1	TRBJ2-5	CSARGSLPYGQYF
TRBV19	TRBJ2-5	CASSTRGEETQYF
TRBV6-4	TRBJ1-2	CASSEAPGTVYGYTF
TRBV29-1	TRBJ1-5	CSVEDIRASGKGPQHF
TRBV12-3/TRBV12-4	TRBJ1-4	CASSLQGVAEKLFF
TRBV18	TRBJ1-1	CASSPDNRESTEAFF
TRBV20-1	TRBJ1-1	CSARDPWTGLGTEAFF
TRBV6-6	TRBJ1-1	CASSYSREEAFF
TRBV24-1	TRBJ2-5	CATSDRPSGGTQYF
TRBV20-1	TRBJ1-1	CSARDRGNTEAFF
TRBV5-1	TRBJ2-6	CASSLGQGAFGANVLTF
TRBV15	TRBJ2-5	CATSRAGDSQETQYF
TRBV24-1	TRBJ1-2	CATSDDLYGYTF
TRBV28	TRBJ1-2	CASTKTGGYPGYTF
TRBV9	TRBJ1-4	CASSSPAGPTNEKLFF
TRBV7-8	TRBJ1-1	CASSLVVGQFSGEAFF
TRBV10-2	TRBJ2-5	CASSDQGTWGETQYF
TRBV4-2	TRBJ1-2	CASSQDEGGSVGYTF
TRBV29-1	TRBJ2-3	CSVAGATDTQYF
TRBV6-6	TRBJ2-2	CASSYEGLGAGELFF
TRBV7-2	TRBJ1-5	CASSRTNQPQHF
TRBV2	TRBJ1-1	CASREGLEAFF
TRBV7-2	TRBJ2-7	CASSSTSGRNEQYF
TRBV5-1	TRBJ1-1	CASGIWQNTEAFF
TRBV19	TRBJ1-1	CASSISGLSTEAFF
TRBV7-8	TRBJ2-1	CASSLTANYNEQFF
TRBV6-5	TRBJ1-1	CASSKRQMRTEAFF
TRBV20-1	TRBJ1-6	CSARSDRFGSPLHF
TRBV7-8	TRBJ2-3	CASSLVGGALTDTQYF
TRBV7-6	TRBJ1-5	CASSLGVDGGNQPQHF
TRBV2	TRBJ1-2	CASLPREGAVGYTF
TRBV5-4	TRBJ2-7	CAGSRGGTSLHEQYF
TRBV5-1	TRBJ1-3	CASSYGVWPPRDSGNTIYF
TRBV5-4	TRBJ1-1	CASSQQQGTATPEAFF
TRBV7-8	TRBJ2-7	CASSLGPRWDSYEQYF